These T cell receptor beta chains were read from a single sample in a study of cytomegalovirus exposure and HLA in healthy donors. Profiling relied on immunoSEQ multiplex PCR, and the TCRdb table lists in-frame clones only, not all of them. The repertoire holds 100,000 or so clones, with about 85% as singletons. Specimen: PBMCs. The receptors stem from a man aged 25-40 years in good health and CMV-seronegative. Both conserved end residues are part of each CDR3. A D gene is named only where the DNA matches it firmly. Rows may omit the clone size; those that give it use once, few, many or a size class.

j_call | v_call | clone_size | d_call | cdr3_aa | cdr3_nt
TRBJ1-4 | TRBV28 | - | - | CASSLTRRDEKLFF | TGTGCCAGCAGTTTGACTCGACGCGATGAAAAACTGTTTTTT
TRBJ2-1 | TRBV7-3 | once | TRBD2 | CASRGSYNEQFF | TGTGCCAGCCGCGGGAGCTACAATGAGCAGTTCTTC
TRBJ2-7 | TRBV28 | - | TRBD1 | CASSVSGQGAYEQYF | TGTGCCAGCAGTGTATCGGGACAGGGGGCCTACGAGCAGTACTTC
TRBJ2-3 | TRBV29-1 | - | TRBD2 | CSVWTSGATDTQYF | TGCAGCGTATGGACTAGCGGAGCCACAGATACGCAGTATTTT
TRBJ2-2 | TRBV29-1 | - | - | CSVSGRLSGELFF | TGCAGCGTTAGCGGGCGCTTGAGCGGGGAGCTGTTTTTT
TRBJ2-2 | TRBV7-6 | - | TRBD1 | CASSRGQGLGELFF | TGTGCCAGCAGCCGGGGACAGGGTTTAGGGGAGCTGTTTTTT
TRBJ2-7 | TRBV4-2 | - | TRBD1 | CASSQDRGYEQYF | TGTGCCAGCAGCCAAGACAGGGGGTACGAGCAGTACTTC
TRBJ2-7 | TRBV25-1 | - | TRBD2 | CASSDTSGAYEQYF | TGTGCCAGCAGTGATACTAGCGGGGCCTACGAGCAGTACTTC
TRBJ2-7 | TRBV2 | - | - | CASRVTGLSYEQYF | TGTGCCAGCAGGGTGACAGGCCTCTCCTACGAGCAGTACTTC
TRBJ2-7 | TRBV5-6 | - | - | CASSLKDTNSYEQYF | TGTGCCAGCAGCTTGAAGGACACCAACTCCTACGAGCAGTACTTC
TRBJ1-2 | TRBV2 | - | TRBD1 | CASNRGQGRNYGYTF | TGTGCCAGCAACCGAGGACAGGGGCGTAACTATGGCTACACCTTC
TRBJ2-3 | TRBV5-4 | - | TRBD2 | CASSLTSGSIYTQYF | TGTGCCAGCAGCCTCACTAGCGGGAGTATTTATACGCAGTATTTT
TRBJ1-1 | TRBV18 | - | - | CASSPGGGNTEAFF | TGTGCCAGCTCACCAGGCGGGGGGAACACTGAAGCTTTCTTT
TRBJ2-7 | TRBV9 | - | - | CASSVGDITYEQYF | TGTGCCAGCAGCGTAGGGGACATAACCTACGAGCAGTACTTC
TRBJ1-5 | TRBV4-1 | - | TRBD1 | CASSPGTANNQPQHF | TGCGCCAGCAGCCCTGGGACAGCGAATAATCAGCCCCAGCATTTT
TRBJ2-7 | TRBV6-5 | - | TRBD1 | CASSYYSGQAFYEQYF | TGTGCCAGCAGTTACTATTCAGGACAGGCCTTCTACGAGCAGTACTTC
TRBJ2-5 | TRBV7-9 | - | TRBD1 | CASSPYKTGIETQYF | TGTGCCAGCAGCCCCTACAAGACAGGGATTGAGACCCAGTACTTC
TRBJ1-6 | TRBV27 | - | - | CASREGTVSYNSPLHF | TGTGCCAGCAGGGAAGGGACTGTCTCCTATAATTCACCCCTCCACTTT
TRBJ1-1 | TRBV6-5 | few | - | CASSPRTVNTEAFF | TGTGCCAGCAGCCCACGGACAGTGAACACTGAAGCTTTCTTT
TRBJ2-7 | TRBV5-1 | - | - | CASSLWGESSYEQYF | TGCGCCAGCAGCTTGTGGGGGGAAAGCTCCTACGAGCAGTACTTC
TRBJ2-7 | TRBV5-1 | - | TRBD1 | CASSLGTGAYEQYF | TGCGCCAGCAGTCTCGGGACAGGGGCCTACGAGCAGTACTTC
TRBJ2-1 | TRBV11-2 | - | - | CASSLAQNEQFF | TGTGCCAGCAGCTTAGCTCAGAATGAGCAGTTCTTC
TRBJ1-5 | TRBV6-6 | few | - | CASKLRGSNQPQHF | TGTGCCAGCAAACTACGGGGGAGCAATCAGCCCCAGCATTTT
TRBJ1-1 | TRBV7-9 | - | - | CASPSGESHLRTEAFF | TGTGCCAGCCCGAGTGGAGAAAGTCATTTACGGACTGAAGCTTTCTTT
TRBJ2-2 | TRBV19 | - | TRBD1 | CASSIDRAGELFF | TGTGCCAGTAGTATCGACAGGGCCGGGGAGCTGTTTTTT
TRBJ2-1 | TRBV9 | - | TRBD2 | CASSWGLAGHNEQFF | TGTGCCAGCAGCTGGGGACTAGCGGGACATAATGAGCAGTTCTTC
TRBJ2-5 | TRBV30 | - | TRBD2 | CAWRLAGGLETQYF | TGTGCCTGGCGATTAGCGGGAGGGTTGGAGACCCAGTACTTC
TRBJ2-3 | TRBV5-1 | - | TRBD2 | CASSSSRGGEYPDTQYF | TGCGCCAGCAGCTCCTCCCGCGGGGGGGAGTACCCAGATACGCAGTATTTT
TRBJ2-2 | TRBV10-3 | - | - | CAINRVNTGELFF | TGTGCCATCAATCGGGTTAACACCGGGGAGCTGTTTTTT
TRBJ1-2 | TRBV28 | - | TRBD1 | CASSPPTGEVVGYTF | TGTGCCAGCAGTCCCCCGACAGGGGAGGTCGTTGGCTACACCTTC
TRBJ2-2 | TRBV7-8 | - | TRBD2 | CASSLGTSGGGTGELFF | TGTGCCAGCAGCTTAGGGACTAGCGGGGGGGGCACCGGGGAGCTGTTTTTT
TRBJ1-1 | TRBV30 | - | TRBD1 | CAWSVKDRANTEAFF | TGTGCCTGGAGTGTAAAGGACAGGGCGAACACTGAAGCTTTCTTT
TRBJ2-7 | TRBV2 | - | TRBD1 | CASSVDRGYDEQYF | TGTGCCAGCAGTGTTGACAGGGGGTACGACGAGCAGTACTTC
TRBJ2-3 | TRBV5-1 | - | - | CASSLSPESDTQYF | TGCGCCAGCAGCTTGTCTCCGGAGTCAGATACGCAGTATTTT
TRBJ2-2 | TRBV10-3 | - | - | CAILRESGNTGELFF | TGTGCCATCCTCCGGGAGTCGGGGAACACCGGGGAGCTGTTTTTT
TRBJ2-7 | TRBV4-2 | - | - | CASSPPTPTYEQYF | TGTGCCAGCAGCCCACCGACTCCAACCTACGAGCAGTACTTC
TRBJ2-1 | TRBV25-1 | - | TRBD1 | CASSERGQVFNEQFF | TGTGCCAGCAGTGAACGGGGACAGGTCTTCAATGAGCAGTTCTTC
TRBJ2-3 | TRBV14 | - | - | CASSQEYYTDTQYF | TGTGCCAGCAGCCAAGAGTATTACACAGATACGCAGTATTTT
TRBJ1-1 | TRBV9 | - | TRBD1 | CASSPRTGGVGTEAFF | TGTGCCAGCAGCCCCCGCACAGGGGGGGTGGGTACTGAAGCTTTCTTT
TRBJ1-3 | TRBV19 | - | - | CASRPQDYYSGNTIYF | TGTGCCAGTAGGCCACAGGATTACTACTCTGGAAACACCATATATTTT
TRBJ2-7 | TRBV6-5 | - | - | CASSYSEQGTYEQYF | TGTGCCAGCAGTTACTCGGAGCAGGGGACCTACGAGCAGTACTTC
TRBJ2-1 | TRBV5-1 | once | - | CASSFEARVSYNEQFF | TGCGCCAGCAGCTTTGAGGCCCGGGTCTCCTACAATGAGCAGTTCTTC
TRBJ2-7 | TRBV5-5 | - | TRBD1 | CASSQRTGPTYEQYF | TGTGCCAGCAGCCAAAGGACAGGGCCGACCTACGAGCAGTACTTC
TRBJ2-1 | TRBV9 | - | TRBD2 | CASRRGGGQENEQFF | TGTGCCAGCAGGAGGGGCGGGGGGCAGGAAAATGAGCAGTTCTTC
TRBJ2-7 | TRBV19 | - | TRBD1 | CASSIDHRGYSYEQYF | TGTGCCAGTAGTATCGACCACAGGGGCTACTCCTACGAGCAGTACTTC
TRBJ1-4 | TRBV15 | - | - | CATSRDLTGEKLFF | TGTGCCACCAGCAGAGATTTGACGGGGGAAAAACTGTTTTTT